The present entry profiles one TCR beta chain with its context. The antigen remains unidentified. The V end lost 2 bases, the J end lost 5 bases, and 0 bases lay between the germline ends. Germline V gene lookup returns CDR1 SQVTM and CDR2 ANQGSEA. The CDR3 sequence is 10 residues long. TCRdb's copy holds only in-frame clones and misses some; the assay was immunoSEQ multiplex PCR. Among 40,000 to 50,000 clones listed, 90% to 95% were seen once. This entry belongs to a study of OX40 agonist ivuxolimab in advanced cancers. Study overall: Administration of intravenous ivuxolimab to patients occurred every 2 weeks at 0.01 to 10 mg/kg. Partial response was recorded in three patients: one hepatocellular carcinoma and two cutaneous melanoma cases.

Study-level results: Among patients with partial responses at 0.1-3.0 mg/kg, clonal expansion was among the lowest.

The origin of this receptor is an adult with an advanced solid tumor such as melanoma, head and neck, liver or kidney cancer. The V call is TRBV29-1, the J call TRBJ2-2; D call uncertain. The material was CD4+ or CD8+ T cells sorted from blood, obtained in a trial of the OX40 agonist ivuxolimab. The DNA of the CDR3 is TGCAGCGTTGAAACCGGGGAGCTGTTTTTT. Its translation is CSVETGELFF.